This T cell receptor (beta chain) originates from a study of control samples from healthy donors and cancer patients. Sequenced by immunoSEQ multiplex PCR; TCRdb stores in-frame clones only, minus some. This table holds around 72,000 clones, 75% to 90% found once. Sequencing input: blood. The TCR comes from a man aged 50-60 years in good health.

The CDR3 loop reads CASSETVGGPNEQFF. CDR3 DNA sequence: TGTGCCAGCAGCGAGACAGTGGGAGGGCCGAATGAGCAGTTCTTC. The chain recombines TRBV9 with TRBJ2-1, with TRBD2 matching over 7 bases. This CDR3 comprises 15 residues. V gave up 3 bases and J gave up 7 bases; unmatched junction bases: 10. Germline V gene sequence: CDR1 SGDLS, CDR2 YYNGEE.